This entry features one T cell receptor (beta chain) sequence. The antigen remains undetermined. These data are taken from a study of Ad26.COV2.S vaccination and SARS-CoV-2 variants. The wider study: Participant was drawn from the COV1001 Ad26.COV2.S trial arm. Study-wide points: Reported findings describe substantial breadth in spike-specific CD8+ and CD4+ T cell responses following vaccination. It is possible that the TCR breadth and depth analyses underestimated the total T cell responses.

Repertoires were generated with immunoSEQ multiplex PCR, while TCRdb's copy carries only in-frame clones and drops some. Counted here are just over 350,000 clones, roughly 81% occurring once; the ten biggest clones make up 3% to 4%. Indicated treatment: some 20 received Ad26.COV2.S at low or high dose, single or two shots; about five received placebo; per-sample allocation not given. The samples date from day 63 after the first vaccine or placebo injection. The receptor was derived from a person aged 18-60 years who received the Ad26.COV2.S COVID-19 vaccine or a placebo. Sequencing used peripheral blood, obtained in a trial of Ad26.COV2.S vaccine versus placebo.

The CDR3 protein is CASSMDRVYGYTF. The DNA for the CDR3 is TGTGCCAGCAGTATGGACAGGGTCTATGGCTACACCTTC. The chain combines TRBV27 with TRBJ1-2; 8 bases map to TRBD1. CDR1 and CDR2 (germline): MNHEY, SMNVEV (reference sequence). This CDR3 has 13 amino acids. With 5 bases clipped from V and 4 bases from J, the junction kept 3 bases outside the gene matches.